The next 19 T cell receptor beta chains were all read from a single sample in a study of CD8 T cells in ankylosing spondylitis. TCRdb reprocessed the 5' RACE reads via MiXCR and lists one record per CDR3 protein. The sample has around 250,000 distinct CDR3 sequences; 15% to 20% are singletons. The sequencing sample was made of blood, either unsorted or a sorted T cell fraction (not recorded which). These receptors were obtained from a male donor with ankylosing spondylitis or in good health (not recorded which).

This clonotype has a handful of counts. The chain carries TRBV29-1 and TRBJ2-5; TRBD2 aligns across 11 bases. With V trimmed by 3 bases and J by 3 bases, 6 bases remained unmatched. The germline CDR1 and CDR2 sequences are SQVTM and ANQGSEA. CDR3 size: 15 residues. CDR3 in amino acids: CSVERGLAEEETQYF. The DNA of the CDR3 is TGCAGCGTTGAGAGGGGACTAGCGGAGGAAGAGACCCAGTACTTC.

The V gene is TRBV5-6, the J gene TRBJ1-2, with TRBD1 as a possible D gene (5 bases). In germline, CDR1 is SGHDT, CDR2 YYEEEE. The CDR3 extends over 13 amino acids. Trimming cost V 0 bases and J 4 bases, with 7 bases left between them. DNA for the CDR3: TGTGCCAGCAGCTTGGGGGACCTCTATGGCTACACCTTC. This gives the protein CASSLGDLYGYTF.

This clonotype was seen a handful of times. This sequence joins TRBV4-1 and TRBJ1-5; D not resolved. Germline V CDR1 and CDR2: MGHRA, YSYEKL. V was trimmed by 0 bases and J by 2 bases, leaving 14 bases between them. The CDR3 totals 17 residues. The CDR3 nucleotides are TGCGCCAGCAGCCAAGATTATGGGAAGTCGGGCAATCAGCCCCAGCATTTT. Its translation is CASSQDYGKSGNQPQHF.

V usage is TRBV27 and J usage is TRBJ2-3, with a possible D match to TRBD2 (5 bases). The CDR3 runs to 14 residues. The germline V gene has CDR1 MNHEY and CDR2 SMNVEV (reference sequence). Trimming pared 8 bases from V and 0 bases from J, leaving 12 bases between. DNA for the CDR3: TGTGCCAGCGCTAGAGGGTCCAGCACAGATACGCAGTATTTT. This gives the protein CASARGSSTDTQYF.

This chain joins TRBV7-2 and TRBJ1-1; TRBD1 is a possible D gene (5 bases). The CDR3 spans 15 residues. Germline assignment: CDR1 SGHTA and CDR2 FQGNSA. V lost 1 base, J lost 7 bases, and 16 bases lay in between. The CDR3 bases are TGTGCCAGCAGCTTAGTTTGGGGGGGGGTCGGTGAAGCTTTCTTT. Amino acids: CASSLVWGGVGEAFF. Drawing the rest from reference TRBV7-2 and TRBJ1-1, the complete variable domain is GAGVSQSPSNKVTEKGKDVELRCDPISGHTALYWYRQSLGQGLEFLIYFQGNSAPDKSGLPSDRFSAERTGGSVSTLTIQRTQQEDSAVYLCASSLVWGGVGEAFFGQGTRLTVV.

This clonotype occurred many times. This rearrangement joins TRBV27 to TRBJ2-1; the D gene is possibly TRBD2 (6 bases). The CDR3 has 15 amino acids. Germline V CDR1 and CDR2: MNHEY, SMNVEV (reference sequence). Trimming shortened V by 5 bases and J by 6 bases, and 17 bases separated the two germline ends. The CDR3, as DNA: TGTGCCAGCAGTGTCCTGACTAGTTTTGTCAATGAGCAGTTCTTC. Amino acid sequence: CASSVLTSFVNEQFF.

This clonotype was observed a handful of times. This chain connects TRBV5-1 to TRBJ2-7, with 7 bases lining up with TRBD2. CDR3 length: 16 residues. Germline CDR1 SGHRS, CDR2 YFSETQ. The trim removed 0 bases at V and 5 bases at J, leaving 11 bases unmatched. CDR3 region: CASSLEGLRDYHEQYF. In DNA form, the CDR3 reads TGCGCCAGCAGCTTGGAGGGACTCCGGGACTACCACGAGCAGTACTTC.

Written as DNA, the CDR3 is TGTGCCAGCAGTCCGTGGGCGGGGAATGAGCAGTTCTTC. As protein: CASSPWAGNEQFF. The chain has TRBV12-3 or TRBV12-4 and TRBJ2-1; tentative D call: TRBD2 (6 bases). The V end lost 5 bases, the J end lost 7 bases, and 12 bases lay between the germline ends. The CDR3 spans 13 residues.

The sample holds many counts of this clonotype. This rearrangement joins TRBV29-1 to TRBJ2-1; no definite D call. The CDR3 is 15 residues long. Germline CDR1 and CDR2: SQVTM and ANQGSEA. V was trimmed by 4 bases and J by 2 bases, leaving 15 bases between them. CDR3 bases: TGCAGCGTTGGTCGGTTAGGGCTGCCCTACAATGAGCAGTTCTTC. Its protein is CSVGRLGLPYNEQFF.

This clonotype was observed many times. Compared with germline, one end of the junction differs, possibly owing to a read error. The chain carries TRBV5-1 and TRBJ2-7; 10 positions agree with TRBD1. This CDR3 comprises 13 residues. CDR1 SGHRS and CDR2 YFSETQ come from the germline V gene. CDR3 nucleotide sequence: TGTGCCAGCAGCTGGGGACAGGGGTACGAGCAGTACTTC. This translates into CASSWGQGYEQYF.

The gene calls are TRBV29-1 and TRBJ1-1; D gene ambiguous. Germline CDR1 reads SQVTM; CDR2 reads ANQGSEA. Trimming removed 6 bases from V and 1 base from J, with 12 bases in between. There are 13 residues in the CDR3. The CDR3 sequence is CSVAPSGNTEAFF. CDR3 in DNA: TGCAGCGTGGCCCCGTCAGGGAACACTGAAGCTTTCTTT.

V gene TRBV7-9 combines with J gene TRBJ2-1; a possible D gene is TRBD2 (7 bases). This CDR3 contains 13 residues. Germline V gene data show CDR1 as SEHNR and CDR2 as FQNEAQ (reference sequence). CDR3 sequence (DNA): TGTGCGGGAGGGGGAAGCTCCTACAATGAGCAGTTCTTC. Its protein product is CAGGGSSYNEQFF.

The V call is TRBV12-3 or TRBV12-4, the J call TRBJ2-1; 7 bases are shared with TRBD2. V trimming: 4 bases; J trimming: 5 bases; junction bases outside the gene matches: 20. The CDR3 is 19 amino acids. In nucleotides, the CDR3 is TGTGCCAGCAGTTCCACCCGACTAGCCACCCTCCCACCGAACAATGAGCAGTTCTTC. This codes for CASSSTRLATLPPNNEQFF.

This clonotype came up many times. This chain connects TRBV6-1 to TRBJ1-5, with D unresolved. The V gene lost 8 bases and the J gene lost 0 bases, with 8 bases spanning the gap. CDR3 size: 13 residues. Germline V gene lookup returns CDR1 MNHNS and CDR2 SASEGT. DNA of the CDR3: TGTGCCAGCCTGGGGAATAGCAATCAGCCCCAGCATTTT. Its protein product is CASLGNSNQPQHF.

This clonotype turned up a few times. The chain uses TRBV5-1 and TRBJ2-1; D is uncertain. CDR1 and CDR2 (germline): SGHRS, YFSETQ. The CDR3 has 16 amino acids. The V and J ends lost 5 bases and 2 bases respectively, with 17 bases between them. CDR3 protein: CASRSPETSTYNEQFF. In nucleotides, the CDR3 is TGCGCCAGCAGAAGTCCGGAGACCTCTACCTACAATGAGCAGTTCTTC.

This clonotype was seen a handful of times. The chain joins TRBV10-3 to TRBJ2-2; D is perhaps TRBD1 (6 bases). Looked up from germline, CDR1 is ENHRY and CDR2 is SYGVKD. V dropped 8 bases and J dropped 1 base, with 14 bases sitting between them. The CDR3 consists of 15 residues. The CDR3, as DNA: TGTGCCATCCTCTCCGGGACACTGAACACCGGGGAGCTGTTTTTT. This encodes CAILSGTLNTGELFF.

This clonotype was recorded at least ten times. This chain uses TRBV27 with TRBJ2-1; the match to TRBD2 covers 11 bases. J gave up 4 bases and V 4 bases, and 3 bases lay outside the gene matches. The CDR3 extends over 15 amino acids. The V gene's germline CDR1 is MNHEY and CDR2 SMNVEV (reference sequence). Here the CDR3 reads CASSSGTSGYNEQFF. In nucleotides, the CDR3 is TGTGCCAGCAGTTCCGGGACTAGCGGTTACAATGAGCAGTTCTTC.

This clonotype was seen many times. The J gene is TRBJ1-1, the V gene TRBV6-1; weak D call: TRBD1 (5 bases). The ends were cut back, 8 bases at V and 0 bases at J, with 13 bases in the middle. The V gene's germline CDR1 is MNHNS and CDR2 SASEGT. The CDR3 length is 14 residues. CDR3 residues: CASREAGMNTEAFF. CDR3 nucleotides: TGTGCCAGCCGGGAGGCAGGGATGAACACTGAAGCTTTCTTT.

This clonotype was counted a few times. The genes are TRBV27 and TRBJ2-3, with no clear D. V shed 9 bases and J shed 5 bases, with 15 bases lying between them. The CDR3 covers 13 residues. Germline CDR1 MNHEY, CDR2 SMNVEV (reference sequence). As DNA, the CDR3 is TGTGCCAGTGCCCGATCCTCGAGAGATACGCAGTATTTT. This gives the protein CASARSSRDTQYF.